The T cell receptor (beta chain) described here comes from a study of cytomegalovirus exposure and HLA in healthy donors. General observations from the study: TCR beta chain V- and J-gene trimming was linked, in a later analysis, to a missense variant in DCLRE1C. According to the study, around 180 TCR beta chains were cytomegalovirus-associated.

Amplification used 60 Vbeta primers and 13 Jbeta primers. Sequenced by immunoSEQ multiplex PCR; TCRdb stores in-frame clones only, minus some. The sample includes 120,000 to 150,000 clones, roughly 82% of them seen just once. In the case of this clone: The antigen remains undetermined.

The germline V and J ends were trimmed by 2 bases and 5 bases, with 9 bases remaining between them. CDR3 length: 13 residues. Germline values: CDR1 MNHEY, CDR2 SVGAGI. Healthy bone marrow donors made up the donors. The sequence derives from a man younger than 35 in good health and CMV-seropositive. The V and J genes are TRBV6-5 and TRBJ1-2; D remains ambiguous. Sample: PBMCs. The CDR3 DNA reads TGTGCCAGCAGTTACAACACAGAGTATGGCTACACCTTC. This translates into CASSYNTEYGYTF.